This passage covers 9 T cell receptor beta chains from one sample sequenced in a study of blood T cell repertoires in COVID-19 (dated by TCRdb to 2020 to 2021). The library was prepared using the immunoSEQ multiplex PCR assay. In its TCRdb copy, this immuneACCESS table keeps in-frame sequences only and misses some clones. Where compared with another copy, unresolved V genes explain less than half of these, and the others have no known cause. A total of fewer than 400,000 clones appear in this sample, roughly 89% of them only once. The ten largest make up roughly 1.9% of the sample. The sequenced sample was peripheral blood. Receptor source: a woman aged 25 to 39 with COVID-19, enrolled during active disease.

This chain links TRBV5-1 with TRBJ1-2; no clear D. Trimming removed 0 bases at V and 5 bases at J, with 8 bases between. The germline V gene encodes CDR1 SGHRS and CDR2 YFSETQ. The CDR3 covers 13 residues. CDR3 sequence: CASSLDGSYGYTF. DNA for the CDR3: TGCGCCAGCAGCTTGGACGGGTCATATGGCTACACCTTC.

The J gene is TRBJ2-2, the V gene TRBV7-9, with D possibly TRBD1 on 7 matching bases. CDR3 length: 16 amino acids. V was pared by 2 bases and J by 0 bases, with 10 bases between. The germline CDR1 and CDR2 sequences are SEHNR and FQNEAQ (reference sequence). The CDR3 is CASSLRRGPNTGELFF. CDR3 DNA sequence: TGTGCCAGCAGCTTAAGGAGGGGGCCGAACACCGGGGAGCTGTTTTTT.

The chain's CDR3 is CASSEQGSEQYF. DNA of the CDR3: TGTGCCAGTAGTGAACAGGGATCCGAGCAGTACTTC. The V gene is TRBV19, the J gene TRBJ2-7; D is possibly TRBD1 (6 bases). V lost 5 bases, J lost 6 bases, and 11 bases lay in between. CDR3 length: 12 residues. Germline CDR1 LNHDA, CDR2 SQIVND (reference sequence).

The chain links TRBV4-2 to TRBJ2-1, with D possibly being TRBD2 (5 bases). Germline V gene sequence: CDR1 LGHNA, CDR2 YNFKEQ. The germline V and J ends were trimmed by 5 bases and 5 bases, with 16 bases remaining between them. The CDR3 contains 15 residues. This chain's CDR3 is CASSKKIGLHNEQFF. CDR3 in DNA: TGTGCCAGCAGCAAGAAGATCGGACTTCACAATGAGCAGTTCTTC.

The chain combines TRBV10-3 with TRBJ1-1; 11 positions match TRBD1. The J segment lost 0 bases and the V segment lost 7 bases, leaving 10 bases of the junction unmatched. In germline, CDR1 is ENHRY, CDR2 SYGVKD. This CDR3 is built from 17 residues. CDR3 region: CAITPGGTGGMNTEAFF. CDR3 sequence (DNA): TGTGCCATCACCCCAGGAGGGACAGGGGGTATGAACACTGAAGCTTTCTTT.

The chain employs TRBV6-5 and TRBJ1-2, with D maybe TRBD1 (5 bases). Germline CDR1 MNHEY, CDR2 SVGAGI. The ends were cut back, 7 bases at V and 4 bases at J, with 16 bases in the middle. The CDR3 is 14 residues long. For the CDR3, the DNA is TGTGCCAGCACCGTTCTCGCAGGGATCTATGGCTACACCTTC. Protein: CASTVLAGIYGYTF.

This clone showed up just once. The chain recombines TRBV12-3 or TRBV12-4 with TRBJ2-1; TRBD1 matches 8 bases. The CDR3 covers 13 residues. J gave up 7 bases and V 3 bases, and 2 bases lay outside the gene matches. CDR3 nucleotides: TGTGCCAGCAGTTTGACAGGGGTGAATGAGCAGTTCTTC. Protein sequence: CASSLTGVNEQFF.

V is TRBV27 and J is TRBJ1-6; 7 nucleotides align to TRBD1. From germline, CDR1 is MNHEY and CDR2 SMNVEV (reference sequence). The CDR3 sequence is 20 residues long. V lost 8 bases to trimming and J lost 0 bases; unmatched junction nucleotides: 19. In DNA, the CDR3 is TGTGCCAGCGGGACAGCGAAATTTACCTTATTGAGCTCCTATAATTCACCCCTCCACTTT. It yields the protein CASGTAKFTLLSSYNSPLHF.

This clone showed up just once. This chain connects TRBV6-5 to TRBJ1-5; 7 positions agree with TRBD1. With 4 bases clipped from V and 4 bases from J, the junction kept 7 bases outside the gene matches. This CDR3 is 15 amino acids long. The germline CDR1 and CDR2 sequences are MNHEY and SVGAGI. The CDR3 here is CASSLIRDRNQPQHF. The CDR3 bases are TGTGCCAGCAGTTTGATCCGGGACAGAAATCAGCCCCAGCATTTT.